The sequence of this T cell receptor beta chain was determined in a study of beta chain features in type 1 diabetes. Study results and caveats: Any PCR bias toward short templates would affect both groups alike. There were fewer insertions and more deletions at the VDJ junctions of type 1 diabetes patients. In every one of the four CD4+ subsets, TCRB CDR3s were moderately but significantly shorter in Type 1 diabetes patients.

Looked up from germline, CDR1 is LGHNT and CDR2 is FRNRAP. This CDR3 spans 16 amino acids. With 5 bases removed from V and 0 bases from J, the gap between germline ends came to 15 bases. Markers CD45RO/CCR7/CD25/CD127/CD95/CD27 served to sort CD4+ naive, central memory, regulatory and stem cell-like memory cells. Populations obtained by sorting all exceeded 98% purity. Concerning this clone: The antigen is unknown.

The isolated RNA, all of it, was reverse transcribed, so expressed TCRB transcripts were what got sequenced. Method: immunoSEQ multiplex PCR; TCRdb's copy keeps in-frame clones and lacks some. The sample contains 100,000 to 150,000 clones, around 16% of which appear only once. The TCR comes from a man between 18 and 29 years old with type 1 diabetes. The chain is built from TRBV12-5 and TRBJ2-3; perhaps TRBD2 as D (6 bases). Material for sequencing was central memory CD4+ T cells from blood. In DNA form, the CDR3 reads TGTGCTAGTGGTACTAGCTATCTCCTGAGCACAGATACGCAGTATTTT. Its translation: CASGTSYLLSTDTQYF.